The 9 T cell receptor beta chains presented below share a single source sample, sequenced in a study of regulatory T cells in long-lasting Graves disease. Time point meaning: newly diagnosed GD, antithyroid drugs for less than 3 months. The TCR library used RNA extracted from PBMCs. Sequencing libraries for TCR beta were prepared with iRepertoire HTBI primers and Arm-PCR of CDR3 regions. TCRdb re-called the multiplex PCR reads through MiXCR, storing one row per CDR3 protein. The table shows 200,000 to 250,000 distinct CDR3 sequences, with approximately 20% occurring only once. The specimen was peripheral blood mononuclear cells (PBMCs), collected at new diagnosis, from a patient treated with antithyroid drugs. All receptors derive from a female donor with Graves disease.

In regard to this clonotype: The CDR3 does not close with the conserved phenylalanine or tryptophan, likely indicating a read error. V and J are TRBV6-1 and TRBJ1-4; D is possibly TRBD1 (6 bases). Germline assignment: CDR1 MNHNS and CDR2 SASEGT. The V end lost 2 bases, the J end lost 10 bases, and 14 bases lay between the germline ends. The CDR3 contains 14 residues. The CDR3 nucleotides read TGTGCCAGCAGTGAATGGGGGCAGGACGGAAAACTGTTTTCT. This encodes CASSEWGQDGKLFS.

A word on this clonotype: Given a much more abundant clone one base away, this may be a read error. This chain joins TRBV6-1 and TRBJ1-4; 8 bases align to TRBD1. From germline, CDR1 is MNHNS and CDR2 SASEGT. The CDR3 covers 14 residues. The CDR3 reads CASRKTGEGEKLSF. In DNA, the CDR3 is TGTGCCAGCAGAAAGACAGGGGAGGGTGAAAAACTGTCTTTT.

This clonotype came up many times. The chain employs TRBV6-1 and TRBJ2-7, with 8 bases matching TRBD2. The germline V gene has CDR1 MNHNS and CDR2 SASEGT. The V and J ends lost 4 bases and 3 bases, in that order; junction bases with no gene match: 5. This CDR3 has 14 residues. The CDR3 loop is CASSGSGGDYEQYF. CDR3 in DNA: TGTGCCAGCAGTGGAAGCGGGGGAGACTACGAGCAGTACTTC.

This clonotype was counted ten times or more. J is TRBJ1-5 and V is TRBV18; D possibly corresponds to TRBD1 (6 bases). CDR3 length: 14 amino acids. Germline V lookup: CDR1 KGHSH, CDR2 LQKENI. Between the trimmed V and J ends, which lost 8 bases and 2 bases, there was a span of 13 bases. The CDR3, as DNA: TGTGCCAGCACCTCGGGACAAGGCAATCAGCCCCAGCATTTT. It codes for CASTSGQGNQPQHF.

This clonotype was picked up many times. The chain links TRBV15 to TRBJ2-5; D is undetermined. Trimming took 2 bases from V and 2 from J, leaving 6 bases between them. The V gene's germline CDR1 is LNHNV and CDR2 YYDKDF (reference sequence). The CDR3 has 13 residues. For the CDR3, the DNA is TGTGCCACCAGCAGATCGGTGCAAGAGACCCAGTACTTC. This gives the protein CATSRSVQETQYF.

Regarding this clonotype: With a much larger clone just one base away, this may be a read error. V is TRBV6-2 or TRBV6-3 and J is TRBJ1-2, with 7 bases matching TRBD1. This CDR3 is 14 amino acids long. Germline V CDR1 and CDR2: MNHEY, SVGEGT. CDR3 region: CAGSSPRDSYGYTF. The CDR3 region has the DNA TGTGCCGGCAGCTCCCCGAGGGACAGCTATGGCTACACCTTC.

This clonotype was counted only a few times. The J gene is TRBJ2-5, the V gene TRBV9; TRBD2 aligns across 16 bases. Trimming took 0 bases from V and 6 from J; bases not matched to a gene: 5. Looked up from germline, CDR1 is SGDLS and CDR2 is YYNGEE. The CDR3 is made up of 17 amino acids. This chain's CDR3 is CASSVEGTSGRGKTQYF. The CDR3 DNA sequence: TGTGCCAGCAGCGTAGAGGGGACTAGCGGGAGGGGGAAGACCCAGTACTTC.

This clonotype was seen at least ten times. The V and J genes are TRBV6-2 or TRBV6-3 and TRBJ2-1, with 10 bases identical to TRBD1. V trimming: 2 bases; J trimming: 0 bases; junction bases outside the gene matches: 1. Germline V gene sequence: CDR1 MNHEY, CDR2 SVGEGT. The CDR3 is made up of 16 amino acids. CDR3 nucleotide sequence: TGTGCCAGCAGTTACGACAGGGGGCACTCCTACAATGAGCAGTTCTTC. Translating it yields CASSYDRGHSYNEQFF.

This clonotype was seen ten or more times. V usage is TRBV12-3 or TRBV12-4 and J usage is TRBJ2-1, with TRBD1 matching over 7 bases. The junction had 8 bases not matched to a gene; V was cut back by 5 bases and J by 4 bases. The CDR3 extends over 15 amino acids. The CDR3 nucleotides are TGTGCCAGCAGTCCGGACAGGCCCCTTTACAATGAGCAGTTCTTC. It yields the protein CASSPDRPLYNEQFF.